These T cell receptor beta chains were read from a single sample in a study of OX40 agonist ivuxolimab in advanced cancers. Method: immunoSEQ multiplex PCR; TCRdb's copy keeps in-frame clones and lacks some. Seen here are around 66,000 clones, 85% observed once, and the top ten hold roughly 4%. This sample comprised CD4+ or CD8+ T cells sorted from blood, obtained in a trial of the OX40 agonist ivuxolimab. The receptor set was obtained from an adult with an advanced solid tumor such as melanoma, head and neck, liver or kidney cancer. CDR3s include the opening cysteine and the closing phenylalanine or tryptophan. A D gene is named only where the DNA matches it firmly. A clone size is listed for some rows: how often the clone was seen (once, few, many), or a class if it is expanded.

clone size	V gene	D gene	J gene	CDR3 DNA	CDR3 protein
.	TRBV5-4	.	TRBJ1-3	TGTGCCAGCAGTCTCACTAGTTCTGGAAACACCATATATTTT	CASSLTSSGNTIYF
.	TRBV5-1	.	TRBJ2-2	TGCGCCAGCAGCTTAGCGAGCTCTAGGAACACCGGGGAGCTGTTTTTT	CASSLASSRNTGELFF
once	TRBV7-3	TRBD1	TRBJ2-1	TGTGCCAGCAGCAAAAGGACAGGGCACAATGAGCAGTTCTTC	CASSKRTGHNEQFF
.	TRBV6-5	TRBD1	TRBJ1-1	TGTGCCAGCCTCCCTCAGAGGACAGGGGGAACTGAAGCTTTCTTT	CASLPQRTGGTEAFF
.	TRBV10-3	.	TRBJ1-5	TGTGCCATCAGTGAAACAAGGGTCCAGCCCCAGCATTTT	CAISETRVQPQHF
.	TRBV5-6	.	TRBJ2-6	TGTGCCAGCAGCTTAGATTCTGGGGCCAACGTCCTGACTTTC	CASSLDSGANVLTF
.	TRBV6-1	TRBD1	TRBJ2-3	TGTGCCAGCAGGTGGACAGGGAGCACAGATACGCAGTATTTT	CASRWTGSTDTQYF
.	TRBV5-1	.	TRBJ2-2	TGCGCCAGCAGCTTGGGCCCTGCGGGAACCGGGGAGCTGTTTTTT	CASSLGPAGTGELFF
.	TRBV19	.	TRBJ2-7	TGTGCCAGTAGTCCCCAGGCGAACTACGAGCAGTACTTC	CASSPQANYEQYF
.	TRBV5-1	TRBD1	TRBJ1-1	TGCGCCAGCAGTCAACTGGGACAGGTAGCTTTCTTT	CASSQLGQVAFF
.	TRBV18	.	TRBJ2-2	TGTGCCAGCTCACCACAGGGGTTTAACACCGGGGAGCTGTTTTTT	CASSPQGFNTGELFF
.	TRBV28	.	TRBJ2-7	TGTGCCAGCACTAGGATCCCCTCCTACGAGCAGTACTTC	CASTRIPSYEQYF
.	TRBV2	TRBD1	TRBJ2-3	TGTGCCAGCAAATCGGGACAGCTGACAAATACGCAGTATTTT	CASKSGQLTNTQYF
.	TRBV5-7	TRBD2	TRBJ2-1	TGTGCCAGCAGCTTGGCGACTAGCGGGACGCCCTACAATGAGCAGTTCTTC	CASSLATSGTPYNEQFF
.	TRBV7-9	TRBD2	TRBJ2-1	TGTGCCAGCCCGGGACTAGCGGAGACTAGCTCCTACAATGAGCAGTTCTTC	CASPGLAETSSYNEQFF
.	TRBV28	TRBD1	TRBJ1-5	TGTGCCAGCAGTTCGACACAGGGGGCGGCTCAGCCCCAGCATTTT	CASSSTQGAAQPQHF
.	TRBV28	.	TRBJ2-7	TGTGCCAGCAGTTTACACAGACCTCCGGGGCAGTACTTC	CASSLHRPPGQYF
.	TRBV18	TRBD2	TRBJ2-3	TGTGCCAGCTCACCACGGCCCCCCGGGGAGGGGAGGGATACGCAGTATTTT	CASSPRPPGEGRDTQYF
.	TRBV9	.	TRBJ1-3	TGTGCCAGCAGCGTGGGGGGTGGAAACACCATATATTTT	CASSVGGGNTIYF
.	TRBV6-1	.	TRBJ2-7	TGTGCCAGCAGTGAAAAAGGGCAGTCCTACGAGCAGTACTTC	CASSEKGQSYEQYF
.	TRBV6-6	.	TRBJ2-7	TGTGCCAGCAGCACCGAAGGGGTCACAGCCGAGCAGTACTTC	CASSTEGVTAEQYF
.	TRBV4-3	.	TRBJ1-4	TGCGCCAGCAGCCAAGATGGGGGGTTTAATGAAAAACTGTTTTTT	CASSQDGGFNEKLFF
.	TRBV7-2	.	TRBJ1-5	TGTGCCAGCAGCTTAGGCGATGGAAGGGAAAATCAGCCCCAGCATTTT	CASSLGDGRENQPQHF
.	TRBV15	.	TRBJ2-7	TGTGCCACCAGCAGAGAGACAGCTCGCTCCTACGAGCAGTACTTC	CATSRETARSYEQYF
once	TRBV30	.	TRBJ2-7	TGTGCCTGGAGATCCGCCGGGAATACCTACGAGCAGTACTTC	CAWRSAGNTYEQYF
.	TRBV19	.	TRBJ2-2	TGTGCCAGTAGTATAGATGTGGGGCAGGTCGCCGGGGAGCTGTTTTTT	CASSIDVGQVAGELFF
once	TRBV28	TRBD1	TRBJ1-1	TGTGCCAGCAGTTTAGGACAGGGGCTGGGCACTGAAGCTTTCTTT	CASSLGQGLGTEAFF
.	TRBV28	.	TRBJ1-2	TGTGCCAGCAGTTTAGTGGATTTGGGTGGCTACACCTTC	CASSLVDLGGYTF
.	TRBV18	TRBD1	TRBJ1-5	TGTGCCAGCTCACCAACGGGACAGGGGGGCGGGCAGCCCCAGCATTTT	CASSPTGQGGGQPQHF
.	TRBV7-8	TRBD1	TRBJ2-2	TGTGCCAGCAGCTCGGACAGGGGGAACACCGGGGAGCTGTTTTTT	CASSSDRGNTGELFF
.	TRBV6-9	.	TRBJ2-5	TGTGCCAGCAGTCGCAAGGGCGAGACCCAGTACTTC	CASSRKGETQYF
.	TRBV4-2	.	TRBJ1-1	TGTGCCAGCAGCCAAGAAGACATTGGCCGGGGGGCTTTCTTT	CASSQEDIGRGAFF
.	TRBV7-2	TRBD2	TRBJ2-7	TGTGCCAGCAGCCCTAGCGGGGGCCACCCCTACGAGCAGTACTTC	CASSPSGGHPYEQYF
.	TRBV4-1	.	TRBJ2-7	TGCGCCAGCAGCCAAGATGATGGGGGCCGAACCTACGAGCAGTACTTC	CASSQDDGGRTYEQYF
.	TRBV30	.	TRBJ2-3	TGTGCCTGTGCCCTGGGGGGACGTAGGCAGTATTTT	CACALGGRRQYF
.	TRBV6-1	TRBD2	TRBJ2-1	TGTGCCAGCCGGCGTTCGACTAGCGGGTACCATGAGCAGTTCTTC	CASRRSTSGYHEQFF
.	TRBV5-4	.	TRBJ2-5	TGTGCCAGCAGCTTGGTACCGGGACACGTTCAAGAGACCCAGTACTTC	CASSLVPGHVQETQYF